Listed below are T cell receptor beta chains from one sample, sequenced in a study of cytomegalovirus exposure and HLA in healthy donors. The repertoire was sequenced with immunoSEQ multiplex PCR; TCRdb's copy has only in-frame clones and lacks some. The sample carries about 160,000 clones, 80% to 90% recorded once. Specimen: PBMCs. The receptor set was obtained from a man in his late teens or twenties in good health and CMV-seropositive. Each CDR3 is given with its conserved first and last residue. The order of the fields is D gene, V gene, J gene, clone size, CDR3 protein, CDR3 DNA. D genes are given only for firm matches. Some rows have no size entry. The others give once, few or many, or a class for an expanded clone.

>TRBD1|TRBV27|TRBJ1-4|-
CASSPGTGSPREKLFF
TGTGCCAGCAGCCCCGGGACAGGGTCCCCAAGGGAAAAACTGTTTTTT
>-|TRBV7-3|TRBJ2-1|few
CASSPLEGGAAGEQFF
TGTGCCAGCAGCCCCCTCGAGGGGGGGGCCGCGGGTGAGCAGTTCTTC
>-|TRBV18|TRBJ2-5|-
CASSPSSQETQYF
TGTGCCAGCTCACCCTCCAGCCAAGAGACCCAGTACTTC
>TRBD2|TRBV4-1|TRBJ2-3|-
CASSQEGPGLGRSDTQYF
TGCGCCAGCAGCCAAGAGGGACCGGGACTAGGTCGATCAGATACGCAGTATTTT
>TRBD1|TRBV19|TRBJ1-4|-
CASSAWTGGLLPTNEKLFF
TGTGCCAGTAGTGCCTGGACAGGGGGATTACTTCCAACTAATGAAAAACTGTTTTTT
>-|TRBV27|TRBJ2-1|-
CASSFGTMNEQFF
TGTGCCAGCAGTTTCGGGACAATGAATGAGCAGTTCTTC
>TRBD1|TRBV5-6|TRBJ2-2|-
CASSLDGTGLIPGELFF
TGTGCCAGCAGCTTGGACGGGACAGGGTTAATCCCCGGGGAGCTGTTTTTT
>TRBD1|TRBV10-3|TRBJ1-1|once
CAISESEQGVGEAFF
TGTGCCATCAGTGAGTCTGAACAGGGGGTCGGTGAAGCTTTCTTT
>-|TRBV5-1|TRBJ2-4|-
CASSLGDTAKNIQYF
TGCGCCAGCAGCTTGGGGGACACTGCCAAAAACATTCAGTACTTC
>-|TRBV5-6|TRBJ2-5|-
CASSPPGGWETQYF
TGTGCCAGCAGCCCGCCTGGCGGCTGGGAGACCCAGTACTTC
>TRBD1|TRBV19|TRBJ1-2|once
CASTLGTANYGYTF
TGTGCCAGTACACTCGGGACAGCTAACTATGGCTACACCTTC
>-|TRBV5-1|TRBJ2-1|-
CASSLTAGAGEQFF
TGCGCCAGCAGCCTCACGGCGGGGGCGGGTGAGCAGTTCTTC
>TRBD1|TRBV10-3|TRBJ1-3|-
CAISAGGGNTIYF
TGTGCCATCAGTGCAGGGGGAGGAAACACCATATATTTT
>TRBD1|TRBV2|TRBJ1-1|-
CAGSVNQGANTEAFF
TGTGCCGGCAGTGTGAATCAGGGGGCGAACACTGAAGCTTTCTTT
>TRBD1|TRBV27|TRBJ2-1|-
CASSPYRGNYYEQFF
TGTGCCAGCAGTCCCTACAGGGGGAATTACTATGAGCAGTTCTTC
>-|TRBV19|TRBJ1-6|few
CASSEQDSPLHF
TGTGCCAGTAGTGAACAGGACTCACCCCTCCACTTT
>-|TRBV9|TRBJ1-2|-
CASSAQGLGGYTF
TGTGCCAGCAGCGCACAGGGTTTAGGTGGCTACACCTTC
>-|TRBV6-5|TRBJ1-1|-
CASSPLDRSTEAFF
TGTGCCAGCAGTCCCCTCGACAGAAGCACTGAAGCTTTCTTT
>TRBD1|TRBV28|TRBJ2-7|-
CASSSTPGQGREQYF
TGTGCCAGCAGTTCGACACCGGGACAGGGTCGCGAGCAGTACTTC
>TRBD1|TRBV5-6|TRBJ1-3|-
CASSWGIQGALTGNTIYF
TGTGCCAGCAGCTGGGGAATACAGGGGGCGCTTACTGGAAACACCATATATTTT
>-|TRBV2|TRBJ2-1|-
CASSERGASYNEQFF
TGTGCCAGCAGTGAACGCGGGGCCTCCTACAATGAGCAGTTCTTC
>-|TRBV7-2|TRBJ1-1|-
CASRDGGATTEAFF
TGTGCCAGCAGGGACGGGGGGGCGACCACTGAAGCTTTCTTT
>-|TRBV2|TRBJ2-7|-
CAGRASYEQYF
TGTGCCGGGCGGGCCAGTTACGAGCAGTACTTC
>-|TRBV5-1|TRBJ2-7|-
CASSLDAGMGSYEQYF
TGCGCCAGCAGCTTGGACGCGGGGATGGGGTCCTACGAGCAGTACTTC
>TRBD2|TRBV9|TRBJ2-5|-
CASSVGASGETQYF
TGTGCCAGCAGCGTAGGGGCTAGCGGAGAGACCCAGTACTTC
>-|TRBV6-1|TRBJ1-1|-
CASSVSPSVNTEAFF
TGTGCCAGCAGTGTTAGTCCGTCGGTGAACACTGAAGCTTTCTTT
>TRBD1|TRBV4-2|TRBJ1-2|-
CASSQDSPRQGANYGYTF
TGTGCCAGCAGCCAAGATAGTCCGCGACAGGGAGCCAACTATGGCTACACCTTC
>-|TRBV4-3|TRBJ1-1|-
CASSPGGIAEAFF
TGCGCCAGCTCTCCGGGGGGAATAGCTGAAGCTTTCTTT
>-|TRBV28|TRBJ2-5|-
CANRQDRESLQETQYF
TGTGCCAACAGGCAGGACCGGGAAAGTCTACAAGAGACCCAGTACTTC
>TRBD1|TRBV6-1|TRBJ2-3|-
CASTMTGGTDTQYF
TGTGCCAGCACGATGACAGGGGGAACAGATACGCAGTATTTT